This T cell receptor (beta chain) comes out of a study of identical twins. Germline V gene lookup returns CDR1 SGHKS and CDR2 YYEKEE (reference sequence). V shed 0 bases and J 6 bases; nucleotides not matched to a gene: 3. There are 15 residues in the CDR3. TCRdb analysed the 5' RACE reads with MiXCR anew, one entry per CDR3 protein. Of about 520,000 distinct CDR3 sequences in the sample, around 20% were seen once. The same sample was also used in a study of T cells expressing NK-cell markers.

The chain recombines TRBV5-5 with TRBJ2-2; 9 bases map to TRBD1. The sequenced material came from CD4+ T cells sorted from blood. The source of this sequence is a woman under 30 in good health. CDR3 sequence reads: CASSLDRGRAGELFF. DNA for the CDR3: TGTGCCAGCAGCTTGGACAGGGGGCGAGCCGGGGAGCTGTTTTTT.